This TCR beta chain was captured in a study of T cells after posttransplantation cyclophosphamide. The germline gives CDR1 MDHEN, CDR2 SYDVKM. The CDR3 sequence is 14 residues long. V was clipped by 7 bases and J by 7 bases, with 20 bases between them. TCRdb's table, derived via immunoSEQ multiplex PCR, lists solely in-frame clones and lacks some. The sample consists of about 19,000 clones, approximately 82% of them appearing once. The sample consisted of memory CD4+ T cells sorted from blood. The J gene is TRBJ2-7, the V gene TRBV28; perhaps TRBD1 as D (6 bases). This TCR was recovered from a man under 40 in good health and a related stem cell transplant donor. CDR3 residues: CASILTGPGAEQYF. The CDR3 nucleotides read TGTGCCAGCATCTTAACAGGGCCGGGCGCGGAGCAGTACTTC. The entire variable domain, with the rest obtained from reference TRBV28 and TRBJ2-7, is as follows: DVKVTQSSRYLVKRTGEKVFLECVQDMDHENMFWYRQDPGLGLRLIYFSYDVKMKEKGDIPEGYSVSREKKERFSLILESASTNQTSMYLCASILTGPGAEQYFGPGTRLTVT.